This T cell receptor (delta chain) was sequenced in a study of human gamma delta and Vdelta1 T cells. Study observations and caveats: Acute myeloid leukemia was reportedly broadly targeted by polyclonal Delta One T cells.

On this clone: The antigen remains unidentified.

TCRdb re-called clones from the PCR reads via CATT. The sample consists of over 10,000 delta-chain clones, roughly 53% of them appearing once. CDR3 length equals 18 residues. V shed 5 bases, J shed 5 bases, and the junction held 16 bases outside the gene matches. CDR1 is TSWWSYY, CDR2 QGS, per germline. The source of this sequence is a human donor in good health. Source material: Vdelta1 gamma-delta T cells from blood grown in culture (DOT cells). The chain couples TRDV1 to TRDJ1; 11 nucleotides line up with TRDD3. CDR3 DNA: TGTGCTCTTGGGCCTCCCTTCCTTGGGGGATACGCAAAGGATAAACTCATCTTT. This codes for CALGPPFLGGYAKDKLIF.